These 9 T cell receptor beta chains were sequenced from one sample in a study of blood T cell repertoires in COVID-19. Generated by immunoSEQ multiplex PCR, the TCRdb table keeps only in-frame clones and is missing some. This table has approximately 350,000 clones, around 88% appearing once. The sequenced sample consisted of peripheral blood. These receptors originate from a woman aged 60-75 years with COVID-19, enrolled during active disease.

The CDR3 spells CASSQEGQGASGYTF. The CDR3, as DNA: TGTGCCAGCAGCCAAGAGGGACAGGGGGCCAGCGGCTACACCTTC. The chain recombines TRBV3-1 (or the pseudogene TRBV3-2) with TRBJ1-2; 12 nucleotides align to TRBD1. Germline CDR1 and CDR2: LGHDT and YNNKEL (reference sequence). J gave up 8 bases and V 0 bases, and 4 bases lay outside the gene matches. The CDR3 covers 15 residues.

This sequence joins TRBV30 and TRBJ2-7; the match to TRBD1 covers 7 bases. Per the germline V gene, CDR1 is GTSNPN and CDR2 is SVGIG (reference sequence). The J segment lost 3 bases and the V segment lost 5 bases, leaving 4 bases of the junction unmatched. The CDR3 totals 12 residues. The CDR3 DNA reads TGTGCCTGGGGGGGACAGAGCTACGAGCAGTACTTC. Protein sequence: CAWGGQSYEQYF.

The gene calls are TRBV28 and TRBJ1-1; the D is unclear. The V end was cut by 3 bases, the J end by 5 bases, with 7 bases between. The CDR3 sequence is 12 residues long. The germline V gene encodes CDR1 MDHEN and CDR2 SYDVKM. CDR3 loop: CASSFLMTEAFF. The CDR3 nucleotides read TGTGCCAGCAGTTTTCTAATGACTGAAGCTTTCTTT.

CDR3 amino acids: CASSFISGGDTQYF. In DNA, the CDR3 is TGTGCCAGCAGCTTTATAAGCGGTGGAGATACGCAGTATTTT. The chain combines TRBV7-2 with TRBJ2-3; D perhaps matches TRBD2 (5 bases). The germline V gene has CDR1 SGHTA and CDR2 FQGNSA. Trimming shortened V by 3 bases and J by 5 bases, and 12 bases separated the two germline ends. CDR3 length equals 14 residues.

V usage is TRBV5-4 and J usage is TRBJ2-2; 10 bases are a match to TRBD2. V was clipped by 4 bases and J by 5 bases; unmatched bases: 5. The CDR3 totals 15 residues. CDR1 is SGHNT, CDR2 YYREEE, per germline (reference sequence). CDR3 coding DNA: TGTGCCAGCAGCCCCCGGACTAGCGGAACCGGGGAGCTGTTTTTT. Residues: CASSPRTSGTGELFF.

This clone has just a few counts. CDR3 protein: CASSQDEAGAGNTIYF. CDR3 bases: TGCGCCAGCAGCCAAGATGAGGCGGGGGCCGGAAACACCATATATTTT. This chain connects TRBV4-1 to TRBJ1-3, with D perhaps TRBD1 (6 bases). Germline lookup yields CDR1 MGHRA and CDR2 YSYEKL. The CDR3 is made up of 16 amino acids. The ends were cut back, 0 bases at V and 4 bases at J, with 13 bases in the middle.

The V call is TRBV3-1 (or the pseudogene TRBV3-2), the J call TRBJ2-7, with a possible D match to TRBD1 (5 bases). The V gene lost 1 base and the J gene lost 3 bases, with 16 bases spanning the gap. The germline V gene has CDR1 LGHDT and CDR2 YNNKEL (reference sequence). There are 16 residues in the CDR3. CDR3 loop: CASSQGWPGYSYEQYF. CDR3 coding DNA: TGTGCCAGCAGCCAAGGGTGGCCAGGGTACAGCTACGAGCAGTACTTC.

Written as DNA, the CDR3 is TGTGCCAGCAGCCCGGGACAGGAGAGCTCCTACGAGCAGTACTTC. Its translation is CASSPGQESSYEQYF. The chain couples TRBV9 to TRBJ2-7, with 8 bases aligning to TRBD1. The V and J ends lost 4 bases and 0 bases, in that order; junction bases with no gene match: 6. The germline CDR1 and CDR2 sequences are SGDLS and YYNGEE. The CDR3 runs 15 residues. Full variable domain (missing parts from reference TRBV9 and TRBJ2-7): DSGVTQTPKHLITATGQRVTLRCSPRSGDLSVYWYQQSLDQGLQFLIQYYNGEERAKGNILERFSAQQFPDLHSELNLSSLELGDSALYFCASSPGQESSYEQYFGPGTRLTVT.

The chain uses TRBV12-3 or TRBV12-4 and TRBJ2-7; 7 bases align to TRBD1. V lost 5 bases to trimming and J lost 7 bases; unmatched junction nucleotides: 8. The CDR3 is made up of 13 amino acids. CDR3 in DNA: TGTGCCAGCAGTCTGACAGGGCTGGGAGAGCAGTACTTC. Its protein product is CASSLTGLGEQYF.